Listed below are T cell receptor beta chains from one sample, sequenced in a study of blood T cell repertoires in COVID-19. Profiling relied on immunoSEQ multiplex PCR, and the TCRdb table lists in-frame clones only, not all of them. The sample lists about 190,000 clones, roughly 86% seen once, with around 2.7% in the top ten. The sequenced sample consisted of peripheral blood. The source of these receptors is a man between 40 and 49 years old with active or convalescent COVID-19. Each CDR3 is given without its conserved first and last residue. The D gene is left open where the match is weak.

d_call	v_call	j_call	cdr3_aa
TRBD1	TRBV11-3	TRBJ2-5	ASSFGQGETQY
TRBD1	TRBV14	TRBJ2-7	ASTLDRGKQY
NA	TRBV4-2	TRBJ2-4	ASSQGQLAKNIQY
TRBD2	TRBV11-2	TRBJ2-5	ASSLVSMSSGQETQY
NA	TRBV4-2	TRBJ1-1	ASSPELGGTEAF
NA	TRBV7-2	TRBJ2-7	ASSSDDREQY
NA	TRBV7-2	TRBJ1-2	ASSLTDSRDYGYT
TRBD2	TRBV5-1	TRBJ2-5	ASSEGGTGETQY
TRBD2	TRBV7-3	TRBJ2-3	ASSLNSGGLGDTQY
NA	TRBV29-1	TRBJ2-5	SVGAGHGTQY
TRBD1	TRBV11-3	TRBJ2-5	ASSLDADRVYQETQY